This TCR beta chain emerged from a study of PD-1 blockade in classical Hodgkin lymphoma. Study-wide findings and caveats: Causes of the repertoire differences remain undefined, possibly disease activity or prior therapy. Patients excluded were those beginning nivolumab under 1 year after ASCT.

Every patient was affected by relapse after autologous stem cell transplantation, while exposure to brentuximab vedotin was not uniform. Progressive disease, partial response or complete response was each patient's best response. Germline lookup yields CDR1 LGHNA and CDR2 YSLEER. The CDR3 has 20 amino acids. The J segment lost 1 base and the V segment lost 0 bases, leaving 16 bases of the junction unmatched. In regard to this clone: What it binds is unknown.

The table came from immunoSEQ multiplex PCR; TCRdb's copy has only in-frame clones and leaves some out. The sample shows 30,000 or so clones, just over 70% of them seen only once. The clonotype was recovered from a human donor with classical Hodgkin lymphoma. The sequences come from peripheral blood mononuclear cells (PBMCs), collected before the second cycle of nivolumab. The J gene is TRBJ2-3, the V gene TRBV4-3; TRBD2 matches at 7 bases. CDR3 amino acids: CASSQELGRGGRGGTDTQYF. DNA of the CDR3: TGCGCCAGCAGCCAAGAACTAGGACGAGGCGGGAGAGGGGGCACAGATACGCAGTATTTT.